The 27 T cell receptor beta chains below were found in one sample sequenced in a study of blood T cell repertoires in COVID-19. Some clones are missing from TCRdb's copy, which holds only in-frame ones; the method was immunoSEQ multiplex PCR. Of hundreds of thousands of clones detected, 85% appear once; the ten largest clones hold 6% to 9%. Sequenced: peripheral blood. These receptors were collected from a human donor in a cohort sampled during active COVID-19.

The gene calls are TRBV12-5 and TRBJ1-1, with TRBD1 matching 9 bases. CDR3 size: 17 residues. From germline, CDR1 is LGHNT and CDR2 FRNRAP. The trim removed 1 base at V and 3 bases at J, leaving 9 bases unmatched. CDR3 coding DNA: TGTGCTAGTGGTTTGGCGATTCTAAGGACAGGGGACACTGAAGCTTTCTTT. It yields the protein CASGLAILRTGDTEAFF.

This clone was detected only a few times. V usage is TRBV5-1 and J usage is TRBJ2-7; the D gene is possibly TRBD2 (6 bases). The CDR3 is 14 amino acids. Germline V gene lookup returns CDR1 SGHRS and CDR2 YFSETQ. V was shortened by 5 bases and J by 4 bases, with 16 bases between the two germline ends. DNA of the CDR3: TGCGCCAGCAGGCGGACCGGGACTTCGTACGAGCAGTACTTC. Translation: CASRRTGTSYEQYF.

V is TRBV7-3 and J is TRBJ2-3; D possibly corresponds to TRBD2 (5 bases). Trimming took 2 bases from V and 4 from J, leaving 13 bases between them. CDR3 length: 15 residues. Germline values: CDR1 SGHTA, CDR2 FQGTGA. Here the CDR3 reads CASSLSGRVPDTQYF. The CDR3 DNA follows: TGTGCCAGCAGCTTATCTGGGAGAGTCCCAGATACGCAGTATTTT.

The rearrangement uses TRBV19 and TRBJ1-3; no reliable D call. CDR3 length: 13 residues. In germline, CDR1 is LNHDA, CDR2 SQIVND (reference sequence). Trimming removed 6 bases from V and 4 bases from J, with 10 bases in between. The CDR3 bases are TGTGCCAGTAGATCCACAGTGGGAAACACCATATATTTT. Translation gives CASRSTVGNTIYF.

This rearrangement joins TRBV13 to TRBJ2-3; the match to TRBD2 covers 8 bases. The CDR3 is 11 amino acids. Germline V gene sequence: CDR1 PRHDT, CDR2 FYEKMQ (reference sequence). V lost 3 bases, J lost 15 bases, and 5 bases stayed unmatched. The CDR3 sequence: CASSFGTSHYF. The CDR3 DNA follows: TGTGCCAGCAGCTTTGGGACTAGTCATTATTTT.

The chain is built from TRBV7-6 and TRBJ1-1, with D perhaps TRBD1 (5 bases). Germline lookup yields CDR1 SGHVS and CDR2 FNYEAQ. The V and J ends lost 5 bases and 3 bases respectively, with 19 bases between them. The CDR3 has 16 residues. CDR3 residues: CASSGRVARGDTEAFF. Written as DNA, the CDR3 is TGTGCCAGCAGCGGCAGGGTAGCCCGGGGGGACACTGAAGCTTTCTTT.

The chain employs TRBV12-3 or TRBV12-4 and TRBJ2-7, with 7 bases fitting TRBD1. Trimming removed 3 bases from V and 7 bases from J; junction bases left unmatched: 3. The CDR3 spans 12 residues. The CDR3 sequence: CASSFGTVEQYF. As DNA, the CDR3 is TGTGCCAGCAGTTTTGGGACAGTAGAGCAGTACTTC.

The chain is built from TRBV12-3 or TRBV12-4 and TRBJ1-2; D not resolved. V was clipped by 1 base and J by 8 bases, with 8 bases between them. The CDR3 length is 12 residues. CDR3 region: CASSLGGFGYTF. CDR3 nucleotides: TGTGCCAGCAGTTTAGGAGGGTTCGGCTACACCTTC.

This clone has just one count. The rearrangement joins TRBV7-3 to TRBJ2-2, with D maybe TRBD2 (5 bases). V was pared by 6 bases and J by 5 bases, with 13 bases between. The CDR3 runs to 14 residues. The germline V gene has CDR1 SGHTA and CDR2 FQGTGA. CDR3 protein: CASRDVWETGELFF. CDR3 bases: TGTGCCAGCAGGGACGTCTGGGAGACCGGGGAGCTGTTTTTT.

The V and J genes are TRBV7-3 and TRBJ1-2; no clear D gene. The ends were cut back, 5 bases at V and 8 bases at J, with 15 bases in the middle. CDR3 length: 13 amino acids. Germline V gene data show CDR1 as SGHTA and CDR2 as FQGTGA. The CDR3 sequence: CASSPELSSGYTF. The CDR3, as DNA: TGTGCCAGCAGCCCTGAATTGTCTAGCGGCTACACCTTC.

The J gene is TRBJ1-3, the V gene TRBV11-2; no firm D call. CDR1 is SGHAT, CDR2 FQNNGV, per germline. Trimming removed 2 bases at V and 0 bases at J, with 5 bases between. The CDR3 spans 14 residues. Here the CDR3 DNA reads TGTGCCAGCAGCTTACCTCGCTCTGGAAACACCATATATTTT. Its translation is CASSLPRSGNTIYF.

The chain combines TRBV5-4 with TRBJ1-1; D call uncertain. The CDR3 spans 12 residues. Germline CDR1 is SGHNT and CDR2 is YYREEE (reference sequence). Deletions cut 4 bases from V and 1 base from J, with 5 bases between. The DNA for the CDR3 is TGTGCCAGCAGCCGAGGGAACACTGAAGCTTTCTTT. Translating gives CASSRGNTEAFF. The full variable domain, completed using reference TRBV5-4 and TRBJ1-1, is ETGVTQSPTHLIKTRGQQVTLRCSSQSGHNTVSWYQQALGQGPQFIFQYYREEENGRGNFPPRFSGLQFPNYSSELNVNALELDDSALYLCASSRGNTEAFFGQGTRLTVV.

In DNA form, the CDR3 reads TGTGCCAGCAGCTCGACAGGGCCCAACTATGGCTACACCTTC. It translates to CASSSTGPNYGYTF. V usage is TRBV7-8 and J usage is TRBJ1-2, with 7 nucleotides matching TRBD1. In germline, CDR1 is SGHVS, CDR2 FQNEAQ. The J segment lost 2 bases and the V segment lost 4 bases, leaving 4 bases of the junction unmatched. This CDR3 has 14 residues.

The V and J genes are TRBV4-1 and TRBJ1-2, with TRBD1 matching over 8 bases. Germline V gene sequence: CDR1 MGHRA, CDR2 YSYEKL. With 4 bases clipped from V and 4 bases from J, the junction kept 11 bases outside the gene matches. CDR3 length equals 16 residues. The CDR3 DNA reads TGCGCCAGCAGCCTCCCCTCGGGGACAGGATTCTATGGCTACACCTTC. Translating gives CASSLPSGTGFYGYTF.

The chain carries TRBV5-1 and TRBJ2-7; 8 nucleotides align to TRBD1. Germline values: CDR1 SGHRS, CDR2 YFSETQ. J gave up 3 bases and V 0 bases, and 5 bases lay outside the gene matches. The CDR3 is made up of 15 amino acids. The CDR3 DNA follows: TGCGCCAGCAGCTTGGGAGGGACAGGAGACTACGAGCAGTACTTC. Protein sequence: CASSLGGTGDYEQYF.

This chain uses TRBV5-4 with TRBJ2-7, with 8 bases aligning to TRBD2. The CDR3 sequence is 14 residues long. With 5 bases clipped from V and 2 bases from J, the junction kept 6 bases outside the gene matches. CDR1 is SGHNT and CDR2 is YYREEE in the germline V gene (reference sequence). The CDR3 region is CASRWGLGTYEQYF. DNA for the CDR3: TGTGCCAGCAGGTGGGGACTAGGTACCTACGAGCAGTACTTC.

The chain recombines TRBV9 with TRBJ1-2; 10 bases are shared with TRBD1. The length of the CDR3 is 14 residues. With 4 bases clipped from V and 8 bases from J, the junction kept 8 bases outside the gene matches. Germline V lookup: CDR1 SGDLS, CDR2 YYNGEE. For the CDR3, the DNA is TGTGCCAGCAGCACCCAAGACAGGGGGCAAGGCTACACCTTC. Translation gives CASSTQDRGQGYTF.

J is TRBJ1-2 and V is TRBV5-4; D perhaps matches TRBD1 (5 bases). The CDR3 contains 14 residues. Between the trimmed V and J ends, which lost 2 bases and 4 bases, there was a span of 12 bases. CDR1 SGHNT and CDR2 YYREEE come from the germline V gene (reference sequence). DNA for the CDR3: TGTGCCAGCAGCTTCTCCAGGGAACTCTATGGCTACACCTTC. It codes for CASSFSRELYGYTF.

In this sample, this clone turned up once. This chain uses TRBV2 with TRBJ1-3; possibly TRBD1 for D (6 bases). The V gene's germline CDR1 is SNHLY and CDR2 FYNNEI. The length of the CDR3 is 16 residues. V lost 6 bases to trimming and J lost 0 bases, with 15 bases between them. CDR3 residues: CASRDRGQLSGNTIYF. The CDR3 nucleotides are TGTGCCAGCAGGGATCGTGGACAGCTCTCTGGAAACACCATATATTTT.

The V call is TRBV4-1, the J call TRBJ1-3; D uncertain. V gave up 3 bases and J gave up 0 bases, with 9 bases separating them. CDR1 is MGHRA and CDR2 is YSYEKL in the germline V gene. This CDR3 contains 15 residues. The CDR3 here is CASSQVVDSGNTIYF. The CDR3, as DNA: TGCGCCAGCAGCCAGGTTGTAGACTCTGGAAACACCATATATTTT.

The chain uses TRBV30 and TRBJ2-7; 9 bases are a match to TRBD2. After removal of 1 base from V and 4 bases from J, the junction contained 5 bases not matched to a gene. The germline V gene encodes CDR1 GTSNPN and CDR2 SVGIG (reference sequence). This CDR3 has 14 residues. The DNA for the CDR3 is TGTGCCTGGAGTGCTCTAGCGGGGCCGTACGAGCAGTACTTC. Its protein is CAWSALAGPYEQYF.

The rearrangement joins TRBV3-1 (or the pseudogene TRBV3-2) to TRBJ2-1, with 8 bases matching TRBD2. The CDR3 spans 15 residues. With V trimmed by 5 bases and J by 5 bases, 8 bases remained unmatched. Germline loops: CDR1 LGHDT, CDR2 YNNKEL (reference sequence). Here the CDR3 reads CASSVRGGDNNEQFF. The CDR3 region has the DNA TGTGCCAGCAGCGTTCGGGGGGGCGACAACAATGAGCAGTTCTTC.

The gene calls are TRBV5-1 and TRBJ2-1, with TRBD1 matching 8 bases. CDR1 SGHRS and CDR2 YFSETQ come from the germline V gene. Unmatched junction bases numbered 9, after V lost 0 bases and J lost 7 bases. The CDR3 runs 16 residues. As DNA, the CDR3 is TGCGCCAGCAGCTTGGACGACAGGGGATCTTCAAATGAGCAGTTCTTC. Protein product: CASSLDDRGSSNEQFF.

The chain has TRBV15 and TRBJ2-7, with TRBD1 as a possible D gene (7 bases). Germline CDR1 and CDR2: LNHNV and YYDKDF (reference sequence). V shed 2 bases and J shed 1 base, with 12 bases lying between them. The CDR3 is 15 residues long. CDR3 residues: CATSRSQGGSYEQYF. The CDR3 bases are TGTGCCACCAGCAGATCCCAGGGGGGATCCTACGAGCAGTACTTC.

The chain carries TRBV6-5 and TRBJ2-3; possibly TRBD2 for D (5 bases). The CDR3 length is 15 residues. Trimming removed 0 bases at V and 1 base at J, with 8 bases between. Germline V gene sequence: CDR1 MNHEY, CDR2 SVGAGI. This CDR3 is CASSYSVARTDTQYF. The CDR3 DNA reads TGTGCCAGCAGTTACTCAGTAGCGCGCACAGATACGCAGTATTTT.

The V call is TRBV4-1, the J call TRBJ1-6, with a possible D match to TRBD1 (6 bases). Germline V gives CDR1 MGHRA, CDR2 YSYEKL. There are 18 residues in the CDR3. V lost 1 base, J lost 3 bases, and 16 bases lay in between. The CDR3 sequence is CASSQGTVRVNYNSPLHF. DNA for the CDR3: TGCGCCAGCAGCCAAGGGACAGTCAGAGTCAACTATAATTCACCCCTCCACTTT.

This chain links TRBV2 with TRBJ1-4; 7 bases line up with TRBD1. The CDR3 sequence is 14 residues long. V shed 7 bases, J shed 5 bases, and the junction held 7 bases outside the gene matches. The germline V gene has CDR1 SNHLY and CDR2 FYNNEI. As DNA, the CDR3 is TGTGCCAGCAAGTGGACAGGCGGCAATGAAAAACTGTTTTTT. Its protein product is CASKWTGGNEKLFF.